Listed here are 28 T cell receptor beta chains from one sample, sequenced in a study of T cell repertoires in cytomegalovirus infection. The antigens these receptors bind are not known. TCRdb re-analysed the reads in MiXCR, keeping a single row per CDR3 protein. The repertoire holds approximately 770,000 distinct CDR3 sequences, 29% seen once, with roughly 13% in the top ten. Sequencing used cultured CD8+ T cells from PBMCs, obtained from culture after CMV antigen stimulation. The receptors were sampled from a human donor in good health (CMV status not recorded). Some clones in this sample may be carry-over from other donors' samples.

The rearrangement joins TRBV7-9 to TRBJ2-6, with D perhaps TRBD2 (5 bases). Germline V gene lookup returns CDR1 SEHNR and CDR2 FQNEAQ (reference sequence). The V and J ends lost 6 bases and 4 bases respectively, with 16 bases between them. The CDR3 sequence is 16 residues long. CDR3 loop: CASSKTADSGANVLTF. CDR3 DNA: TGTGCCAGCAGTAAGACGGCGGACTCGGGGGCCAACGTCCTGACTTTC.

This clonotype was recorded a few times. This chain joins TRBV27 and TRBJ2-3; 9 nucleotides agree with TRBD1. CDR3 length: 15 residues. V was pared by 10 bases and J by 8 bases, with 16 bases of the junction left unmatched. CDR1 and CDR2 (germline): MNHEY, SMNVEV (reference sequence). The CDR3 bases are TGTGCCACCAGCGGGGACAGGGACCTCCTCTCTACGCAGTATTTT. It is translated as CATSGDRDLLSTQYF.

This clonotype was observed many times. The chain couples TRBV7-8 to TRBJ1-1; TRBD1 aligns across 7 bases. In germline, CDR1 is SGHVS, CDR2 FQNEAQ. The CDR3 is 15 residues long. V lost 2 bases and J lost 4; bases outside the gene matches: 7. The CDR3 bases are TGTGCCAGCAGCTTATATAAGGGGGCCGGCACTGAAGCTTTCTTT. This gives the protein CASSLYKGAGTEAFF.

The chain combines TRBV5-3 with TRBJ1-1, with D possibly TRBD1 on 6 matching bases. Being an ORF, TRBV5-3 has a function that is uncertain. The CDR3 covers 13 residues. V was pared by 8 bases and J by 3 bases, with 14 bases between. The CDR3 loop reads CASSPGDHTEAFF. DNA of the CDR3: TGTGCCAGCAGCCCAGGGGATCACACTGAAGCTTTCTTT.

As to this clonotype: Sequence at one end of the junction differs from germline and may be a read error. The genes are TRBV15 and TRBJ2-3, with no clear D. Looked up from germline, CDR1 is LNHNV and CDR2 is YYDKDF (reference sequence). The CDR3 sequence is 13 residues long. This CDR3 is CATSRPYTDTQYF. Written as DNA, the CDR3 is TGCGCCACCAGCAGACCTTACACAGATACGCAGTATTTT. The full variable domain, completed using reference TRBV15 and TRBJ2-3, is DAMVIQNPRYQVTQFGKPVTLSCSQTLNHNVMYWYQQKSSQAPKLLFHYYDKDFNNEADTPDNFQSRRPNTSFCFLDIRSPGLGDTAMYLCATSRPYTDTQYFGPGTRLTVL.

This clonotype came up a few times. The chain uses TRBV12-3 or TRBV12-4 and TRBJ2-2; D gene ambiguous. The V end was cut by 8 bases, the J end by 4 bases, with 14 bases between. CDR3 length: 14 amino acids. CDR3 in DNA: TGTGCCAGCCCCCCGGACCACACCACCGGGGAGCTGTTTTTT. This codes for CASPPDHTTGELFF.

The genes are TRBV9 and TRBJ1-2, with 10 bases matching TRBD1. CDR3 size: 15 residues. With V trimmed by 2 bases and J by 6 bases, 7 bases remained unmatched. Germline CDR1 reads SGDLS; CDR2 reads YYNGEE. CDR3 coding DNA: TGTGCCAGCAGCGTGGGGACAGGGGTGAAGGATGGCTACACCTTC. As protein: CASSVGTGVKDGYTF.

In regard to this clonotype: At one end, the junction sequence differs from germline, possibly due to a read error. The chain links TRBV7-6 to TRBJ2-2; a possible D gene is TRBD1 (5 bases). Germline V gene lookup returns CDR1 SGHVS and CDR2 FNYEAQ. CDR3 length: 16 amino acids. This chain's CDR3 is CASSPQDGSNTGELFF. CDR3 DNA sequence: TGTGCTAGCAGCCCACAGGACGGATCGAACACCGGGGAGCTGTTTTTT.

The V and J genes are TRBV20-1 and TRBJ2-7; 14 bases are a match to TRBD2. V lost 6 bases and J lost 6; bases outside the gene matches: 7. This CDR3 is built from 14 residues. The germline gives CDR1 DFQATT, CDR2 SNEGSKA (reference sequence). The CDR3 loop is CSATGTSGGAEQYV. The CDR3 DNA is TGCAGTGCCACAGGGACTAGCGGGGGAGCCGAGCAGTACGTC.

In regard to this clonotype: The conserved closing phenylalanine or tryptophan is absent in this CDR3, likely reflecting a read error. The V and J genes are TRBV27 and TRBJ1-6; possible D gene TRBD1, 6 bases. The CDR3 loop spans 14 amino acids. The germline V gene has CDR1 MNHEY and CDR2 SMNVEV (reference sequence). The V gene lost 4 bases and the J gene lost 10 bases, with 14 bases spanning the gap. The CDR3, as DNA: TGTGCCAGCAGTTCTTCACAGGGTTCATCACCCCTCCACCTT. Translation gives CASSSSQGSSPLHL.

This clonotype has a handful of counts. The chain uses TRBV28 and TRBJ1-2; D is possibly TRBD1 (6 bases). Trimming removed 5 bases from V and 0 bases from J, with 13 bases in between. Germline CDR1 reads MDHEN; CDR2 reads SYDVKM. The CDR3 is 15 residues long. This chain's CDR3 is CASSVRDKPNYGYTF. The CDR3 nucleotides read TGTGCCAGCAGTGTCCGGGACAAACCTAACTATGGCTACACCTTC.

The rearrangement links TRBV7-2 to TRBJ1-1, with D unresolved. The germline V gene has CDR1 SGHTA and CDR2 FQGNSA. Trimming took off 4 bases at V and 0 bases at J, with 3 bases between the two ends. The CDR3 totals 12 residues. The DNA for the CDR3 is TGTACCAGCAGCTATATGAACACTGAAGCTTTCTTT. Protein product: CTSSYMNTEAFF.

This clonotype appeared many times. CDR3 protein: CASSVYNEQFF. The CDR3, as DNA: TGTGCCAGCAGTGTGTACAATGAGCAGTTCTTC. The chain couples TRBV2 to TRBJ2-1; D unclear. V lost 4 bases to trimming and J lost 4 bases, with 2 bases between them. The germline CDR1 and CDR2 sequences are SNHLY and FYNNEI. The CDR3 spans 11 residues. The full variable domain, completed using reference TRBV2 and TRBJ2-1, is EPEVTQTPSHQVTQMGQEVILRCVPISNHLYFYWYRQILGQKVEFLVSFYNNEISEKSEIFDDQFSVERPDGSNFTLKIRSTKLEDSAMYFCASSVYNEQFFGPGTRLTVL.

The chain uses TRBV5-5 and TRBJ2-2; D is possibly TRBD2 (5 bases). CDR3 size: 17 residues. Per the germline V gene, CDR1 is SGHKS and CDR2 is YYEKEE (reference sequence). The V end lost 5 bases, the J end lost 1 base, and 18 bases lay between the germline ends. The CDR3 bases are TGTGCCAGCAGTCCGTTACTAGAAGGGAAGAACACCGGGGAGCTGTTTTTT. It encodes CASSPLLEGKNTGELFF.

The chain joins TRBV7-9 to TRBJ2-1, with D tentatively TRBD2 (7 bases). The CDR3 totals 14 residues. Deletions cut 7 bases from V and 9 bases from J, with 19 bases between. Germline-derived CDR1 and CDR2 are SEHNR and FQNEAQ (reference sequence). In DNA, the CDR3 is TGTGCCAGCATCCTGGGGGGGGCCAGGGGTGAGCAGTTCTTC. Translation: CASILGGARGEQFF. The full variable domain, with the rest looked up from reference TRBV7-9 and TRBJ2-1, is DTGVSQNPRHKITKRGQNVTFRCDPISEHNRLYWYRQTLGQGPEFLTYFQNEAQLEKSRLLSDRFSAERPKGSFSTLEIQRTEQGDSAMYLCASILGGARGEQFFGPGTRLTVL.

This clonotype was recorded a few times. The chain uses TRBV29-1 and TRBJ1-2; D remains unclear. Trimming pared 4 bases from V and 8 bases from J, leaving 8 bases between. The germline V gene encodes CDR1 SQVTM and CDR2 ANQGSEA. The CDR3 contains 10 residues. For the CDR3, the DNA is TGCAGCGTTGGAAGTAACGGCTACACCTTC. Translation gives CSVGSNGYTF.

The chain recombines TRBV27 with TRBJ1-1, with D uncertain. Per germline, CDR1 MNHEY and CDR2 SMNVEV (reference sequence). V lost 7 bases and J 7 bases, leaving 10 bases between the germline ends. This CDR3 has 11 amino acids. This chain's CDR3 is CASTYGLEAFF. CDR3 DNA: TGTGCCAGCACCTACGGACTTGAAGCTTTCTTT.

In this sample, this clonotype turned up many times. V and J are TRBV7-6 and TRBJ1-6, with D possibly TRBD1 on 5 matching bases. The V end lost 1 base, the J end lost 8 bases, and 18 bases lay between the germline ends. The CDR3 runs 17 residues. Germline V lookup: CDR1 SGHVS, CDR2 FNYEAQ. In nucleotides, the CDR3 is TGTGCCAGCAGCTTAGGAGGGACGGGAGAGTTCGATTCACCCCTCCACTTT. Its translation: CASSLGGTGEFDSPLHF.

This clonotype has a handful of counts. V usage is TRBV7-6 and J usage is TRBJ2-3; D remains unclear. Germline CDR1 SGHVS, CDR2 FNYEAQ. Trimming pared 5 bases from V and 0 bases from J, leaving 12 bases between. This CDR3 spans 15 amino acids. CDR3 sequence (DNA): TGTGCCAGCAGCCAAACAGTTTTTAGCACAGATACGCAGTATTTT. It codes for CASSQTVFSTDTQYF.

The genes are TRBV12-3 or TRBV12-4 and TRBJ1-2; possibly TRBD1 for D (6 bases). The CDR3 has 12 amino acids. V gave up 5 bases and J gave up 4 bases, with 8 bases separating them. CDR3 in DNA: TGTGCCAGCAGTAGGGACATCTATGGCTACACCTTC. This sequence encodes CASSRDIYGYTF.

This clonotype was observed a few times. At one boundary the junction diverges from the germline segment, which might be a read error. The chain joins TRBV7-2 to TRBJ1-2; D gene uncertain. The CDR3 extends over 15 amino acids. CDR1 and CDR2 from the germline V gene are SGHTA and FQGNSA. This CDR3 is CASSLVGTLGYGYTF. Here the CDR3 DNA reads TGTGCCAGCAGTTTAGTTGGCACTTTGGGCTATGGCTACACCTTC.

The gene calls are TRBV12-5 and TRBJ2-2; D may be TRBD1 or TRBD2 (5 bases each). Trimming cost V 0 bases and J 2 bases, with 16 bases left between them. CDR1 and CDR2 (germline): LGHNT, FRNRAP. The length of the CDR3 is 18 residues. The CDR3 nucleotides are TGTGCTAGTGGTTTGGTAATAGGGACCCCTTTTAACACCGGGGAGCTGTTTTTT. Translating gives CASGLVIGTPFNTGELFF. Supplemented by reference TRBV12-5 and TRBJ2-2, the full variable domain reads DARVTQTPRHKVTEMGQEVTMRCQPILGHNTVFWYRQTMMQGLELLAYFRNRAPLDDSGMPKDRFSAEMPDATLATLKIQPSEPRDSAVYFCASGLVIGTPFNTGELFFGEGSRLTVL.

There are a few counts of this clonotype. The CDR3 reads CASSSGGGPGNEQFF. CDR3 DNA: TGTGCCAGCAGCTCGGGGGGGGGGCCAGGTAATGAGCAGTTCTTC. V gene TRBV9 combines with J gene TRBJ2-1, with 8 bases fitting TRBD2. V trimming: 4 bases; J trimming: 7 bases; junction bases outside the gene matches: 10. CDR1 SGDLS and CDR2 YYNGEE come from the germline V gene. The CDR3 runs to 15 residues.

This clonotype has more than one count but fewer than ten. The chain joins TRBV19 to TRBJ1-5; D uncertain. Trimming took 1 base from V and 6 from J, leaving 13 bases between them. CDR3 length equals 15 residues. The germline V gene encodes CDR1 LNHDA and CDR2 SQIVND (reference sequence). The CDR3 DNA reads TGTGCCAGTAGTATAGTTGGCCTGGGTAGTCAGCCCCAGCATTTT. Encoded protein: CASSIVGLGSQPQHF. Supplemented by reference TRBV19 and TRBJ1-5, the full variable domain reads DGGITQSPKYLFRKEGQNVTLSCEQNLNHDAMYWYRQDPGQGLRLIYYSQIVNDFQKGDIAEGYSVSREKKESFPLTVTSAQKNPTAFYLCASSIVGLGSQPQHFGDGTRLSIL.

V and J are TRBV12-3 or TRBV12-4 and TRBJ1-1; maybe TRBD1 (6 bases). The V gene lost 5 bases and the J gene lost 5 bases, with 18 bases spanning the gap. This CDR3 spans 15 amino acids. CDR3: CASSPRGRGVTEAFF. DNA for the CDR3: TGTGCCAGCAGTCCCCGTGGCAGGGGAGTGACTGAAGCTTTCTTT.

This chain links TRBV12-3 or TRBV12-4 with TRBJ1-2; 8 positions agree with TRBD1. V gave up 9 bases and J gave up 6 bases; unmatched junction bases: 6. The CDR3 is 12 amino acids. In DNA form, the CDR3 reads TGTGCCAGTAAGACAGGGGCTCATGGCTACACCTTC. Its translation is CASKTGAHGYTF.

The CDR3 reads CASSVGQRGNEQFF. The CDR3 DNA reads as TGCGCCAGCAGCGTCGGACAGCGGGGGAATGAGCAGTTCTTC. The chain couples TRBV5-1 to TRBJ2-1; the match to TRBD2 covers 8 bases. Germline V gives CDR1 SGHRS, CDR2 YFSETQ. This CDR3 has 14 residues. Trimming took 4 bases from V and 7 from J; bases not matched to a gene: 7.

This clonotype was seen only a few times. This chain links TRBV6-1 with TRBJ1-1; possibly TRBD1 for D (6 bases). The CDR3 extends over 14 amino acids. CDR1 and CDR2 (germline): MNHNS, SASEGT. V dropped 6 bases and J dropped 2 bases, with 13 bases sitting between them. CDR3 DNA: TGTGCCAGCAGGTACAGGGATGGAAACACTGAAGCTTTCTTT. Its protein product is CASRYRDGNTEAFF.